These 17 T cell receptor beta chains originate from one sample sequenced in a study of cytomegalovirus exposure and HLA in healthy donors. Amplification used 60 Vbeta primers and 13 Jbeta primers. Profiling relied on immunoSEQ multiplex PCR, and the TCRdb table lists in-frame clones only, not all of them. The data contain under 250,000 clones, around 80% of them seen just once; the ten biggest clones take up nearly 4.5%. Sequenced material: PBMCs. These receptors were collected from a woman aged 25 to 39 in good health and CMV-seropositive.

This clone was detected only a few times. The chain has TRBV19 and TRBJ2-3; 8 positions match TRBD1. Germline lookup yields CDR1 LNHDA and CDR2 SQIVND (reference sequence). With 10 bases clipped from V and 5 bases from J, the junction kept 5 bases outside the gene matches. This CDR3 comprises 12 residues. The CDR3 reads CATQGAGDTQYF. In DNA, the CDR3 is TGTGCCACCCAGGGGGCCGGAGATACGCAGTATTTT.

This chain connects TRBV6-6 to TRBJ1-5; D is unclear. V lost 4 bases to trimming and J lost 6 bases, with 7 bases between them. The CDR3 covers 12 residues. Per germline, CDR1 MNHNY and CDR2 SVGAGI (reference sequence). The CDR3 DNA follows: TGTGCCAGCAGTTCGCCCGGTCAGCCCCAGCATTTT. Translated, it gives CASSSPGQPQHF.

This chain uses TRBV5-6 with TRBJ1-5; D is perhaps TRBD1 (6 bases). CDR1 and CDR2 (germline): SGHDT, YYEEEE. V shed 1 base and J shed 3 bases, with 14 bases lying between them. The CDR3 totals 16 residues. CDR3 protein: CASSLWATGDNQPQHF. Here the CDR3 DNA reads TGTGCCAGCAGCTTGTGGGCGACAGGCGACAATCAGCCCCAGCATTTT.

This clone turned up a few times. The rearrangement uses TRBV7-7 and TRBJ2-7; a weak D match, TRBD1 (6 bases). The V end was cut by 7 bases, the J end by 3 bases, with 10 bases between. From germline, CDR1 is SSHAT and CDR2 FNYEAQ (reference sequence). This CDR3 comprises 12 residues. CDR3 bases: TGTGCCAGCACAGGACAGTTCTACGAGCAGTACTTC. This encodes CASTGQFYEQYF.

The chain combines TRBV14 with TRBJ2-4; perhaps TRBD2 as D (6 bases). The CDR3 contains 16 residues. Trimming stripped 4 bases from V and 9 bases from J, with 22 bases between. Germline lookup yields CDR1 SGHDN and CDR2 FVKESK. CDR3: CASSLTTGVSHGIQYF. For the CDR3, the DNA is TGTGCCAGCAGCCTGACTACGGGGGTATCCCACGGCATTCAGTACTTC.

The V and J genes are TRBV5-1 and TRBJ1-5; no firm D call. There are 15 residues in the CDR3. Between the trimmed V and J ends, which lost 0 bases and 0 bases, there was a span of 7 bases. Germline CDR1 SGHRS, CDR2 YFSETQ. The CDR3 DNA follows: TGCGCCAGCAGCTTGGCCCCGGGTAGCAATCAGCCCCAGCATTTT. Translating gives CASSLAPGSNQPQHF.

This chain links TRBV4-2 with TRBJ2-1; 8 positions agree with TRBD2. Germline V gives CDR1 LGHNA, CDR2 YNFKEQ. The CDR3 contains 15 residues. Unmatched junction bases numbered 6, after V lost 0 bases and J lost 8 bases. The CDR3: CASSQDPGGLDEQFF. The CDR3, as DNA: TGTGCCAGCAGCCAAGATCCGGGAGGGCTGGATGAGCAGTTCTTC.

This sequence joins TRBV12-5 and TRBJ1-1; 10 bases line up with TRBD1. CDR1 and CDR2 from the germline V gene are LGHNT and FRNRAP. The junction had 5 bases not matched to a gene; V was cut back by 6 bases and J by 4 bases. The CDR3 length is 14 residues. CDR3 in DNA: TGTGCTAGTGGGGGGACAGGGGTGGCCACTGAAGCTTTCTTT. It specifies CASGGTGVATEAFF.

The V gene is TRBV10-2, the J gene TRBJ1-4; D may be TRBD1 (6 bases). Trimming removed 0 bases from V and 4 bases from J, with 9 bases in between. The CDR3 length is 15 residues. Germline CDR1 WSHSY, CDR2 SAAADI. The CDR3 nucleotides read TGCGCCAGCAGTGAGTCGCAGGGGTTTAATGAAAAACTGTTTTTT. Its protein is CASSESQGFNEKLFF.

The chain combines TRBV14 with TRBJ1-1; no definite D call. CDR3 size: 13 residues. Deletions cut 0 bases from V and 11 bases from J, with 13 bases between. The germline CDR1 and CDR2 sequences are SGHDN and FVKESK. This chain's CDR3 is CASSQDPGNGAFF. The CDR3 DNA reads as TGTGCCAGCAGCCAAGATCCGGGGAACGGGGCTTTCTTT. The full variable domain, with the rest looked up from reference TRBV14 and TRBJ1-1, is EAGVTQFPSHSVIEKGQTVTLRCDPISGHDNLYWYRRVMGKEIKFLLHFVKESKQDESGMPNNRFLAERTGGTYSTLKVQPAELEDSGVYFCASSQDPGNGAFFGQGTRLTVV.

This clone was observed a handful of times. CDR3 amino acids: CASSDSPGGGAGEQFF. The CDR3 DNA is TGTGCCAGCAGTGACTCTCCGGGCGGGGGGGCCGGTGAGCAGTTCTTC. This chain uses TRBV6-4 with TRBJ2-1, with 9 bases that match TRBD2. This CDR3 has 16 residues. V lost 0 bases, J lost 9 bases, and 9 bases stayed unmatched. Germline lookup yields CDR1 MRHNA and CDR2 SNTAGT.

This clone has just one count. The chain employs TRBV19 and TRBJ1-2; TRBD1 is a possible D gene (5 bases). Germline-derived CDR1 and CDR2 are LNHDA and SQIVND (reference sequence). The V and J ends lost 7 bases and 5 bases respectively, with 23 bases between them. This CDR3 is 16 amino acids long. CDR3 region: CASTMASQGNWYGYTF. The CDR3 nucleotides are TGTGCCAGTACTATGGCATCCCAGGGAAATTGGTATGGCTACACCTTC.

This chain uses TRBV7-9 with TRBJ1-1; maybe TRBD1 (6 bases). V lost 5 bases and J 0 bases, leaving 10 bases between the germline ends. The CDR3 contains 14 residues. Germline V gives CDR1 SEHNR, CDR2 FQNEAQ (reference sequence). The CDR3 DNA is TGTGCCAGCAGCCAGGGGTTCCTGAACACTGAAGCTTTCTTT. Translating it yields CASSQGFLNTEAFF.

This clone was seen a few times. This rearrangement joins TRBV5-5 to TRBJ2-7; D unclear. The CDR3 spans 12 residues. The ends were cut back, 0 bases at V and 3 bases at J, with 4 bases in the middle. Germline loops: CDR1 SGHKS, CDR2 YYEKEE (reference sequence). As DNA, the CDR3 is TGTGCCAGCAGCTTGGGTATCTACGAGCAGTACTTC. This encodes CASSLGIYEQYF. The whole variable domain, remainder taken from reference TRBV5-5 and TRBJ2-7, is DAGVTQSPTHLIKTRGQQVTLRCSPISGHKSVSWYQQVLGQGPQFIFQYYEKEERGRGNFPDRFSARQFPNYSSELNVNALLLGDSALYLCASSLGIYEQYFGPGTRLTVT.

The genes are TRBV10-3 and TRBJ1-5, with 9 positions matching TRBD1. The V gene end was trimmed by 6 bases and the J gene end by 0 bases; junction bases not matched to a gene: 6. This CDR3 region has 16 residues. Germline V gives CDR1 ENHRY, CDR2 SYGVKD. CDR3 in DNA: TGTGCCATCAGCAGGACAGGGGAGAATAGCAATCAGCCCCAGCATTTT. Amino acid sequence: CAISRTGENSNQPQHF.

The sample holds a few counts of this clone. The chain uses TRBV25-1 and TRBJ1-2, with D perhaps matching TRBD1 (6 bases). Germline CDR1 MGHDK, CDR2 SYGVNS. The CDR3 spans 16 residues. The V end lost 4 bases, the J end lost 8 bases, and 23 bases lay between the germline ends. The CDR3 region is CASSAREGHLDFGYTF. In nucleotides, the CDR3 is TGTGCCAGCAGTGCCCGCGAGGGACACCTCGACTTCGGCTACACCTTC.

The chain recombines TRBV5-1 with TRBJ1-2, with D perhaps TRBD1 (5 bases). Germline CDR1 SGHRS, CDR2 YFSETQ. The CDR3 is 17 residues long. Trimming removed 4 bases from V and 5 bases from J, with 24 bases in between. The CDR3 region is CASSQTPSGQTKYGYTF. The CDR3 DNA is TGCGCCAGCAGCCAAACCCCTAGCGGACAAACGAAATATGGCTACACCTTC.